Below, 19 T cell receptor beta chains from the same sample are listed, as sequenced in a study of T cell responses to AZD1222 COVID-19 vaccine (dated by TCRdb to the early 2020s). To prepare the library, the immunoSEQ multiplex PCR assay was applied. TCRdb mirrors the immuneACCESS table, restricted to in-frame sequences. Some clones are absent from its copies; in checked studies, under half trace to an unresolved V gene, and the reason for the others is unknown. The sample contains 55,000 to 80,000 clones, roughly nine tenths of them found a single time. The ten largest account for roughly 31% of the sample. The sample's time point label is to be understood as: about 28 days (+/-7) after the second vaccine dose. The sequencing here drew on peripheral blood, taken 28 days after the second AZD1222 dose. The receptor set was obtained from an adult who received the AZD1222 COVID-19 vaccine.

V usage is TRBV19 and J usage is TRBJ2-1, with 10 positions matching TRBD2. The CDR3 covers 16 residues. The ends lost 5 bases at V and 4 bases at J; junction bases unmatched: 8. Germline-derived CDR1 and CDR2 are LNHDA and SQIVND (reference sequence). The CDR3 nucleotides are TGTGCCAGTAGTGAAATAGCGGGAGGCATTTACAATGAGCAGTTCTTC. The encoded protein is CASSEIAGGIYNEQFF.

The genes are TRBV7-3 and TRBJ2-2, with D maybe TRBD1 (6 bases). The CDR3 length is 16 residues. Germline loops: CDR1 SGHTA, CDR2 FQGTGA. V lost 3 bases to trimming and J lost 6 bases, with 17 bases between them. The CDR3 DNA reads TGTGCCAGCAGCTTCCAAGACCCACGGACAGCCGGGGAGCTGTTTTTT. Amino acids: CASSFQDPRTAGELFF.

The chain couples TRBV28 to TRBJ2-2; 10 bases match TRBD1. Trimming cost V 6 bases and J 6 bases; bases outside gene matches: 7. CDR1 and CDR2 from the germline V gene are MDHEN and SYDVKM. The CDR3 runs to 15 residues. Here the CDR3 DNA reads TGTGCCAGCAGGAGTACGGGACAGGGGTCCGGGGAGCTGTTTTTT. It encodes CASRSTGQGSGELFF.

This rearrangement joins TRBV3-1 (or the pseudogene TRBV3-2) to TRBJ2-7; the match to TRBD1 covers 9 bases. Per germline, CDR1 LGHDT and CDR2 YNNKEL (reference sequence). The trim removed 5 bases at V and 9 bases at J, leaving 8 bases unmatched. The CDR3 is 13 amino acids. The CDR3 sequence: CASSESRDRAQYF. CDR3 in DNA: TGTGCCAGCAGCGAATCCCGGGACAGGGCGCAGTACTTC.

This chain joins TRBV19 and TRBJ1-5, with 8 nucleotides matching TRBD1. V trimming: 4 bases; J trimming: 4 bases; junction bases outside the gene matches: 6. This CDR3 region has 15 residues. Per the germline V gene, CDR1 is LNHDA and CDR2 is SQIVND (reference sequence). DNA of the CDR3: TGTGCCAGTAGTACCTCCGGACAGGGAAATCAGCCCCAGCATTTT. It is translated as CASSTSGQGNQPQHF.

This sequence joins TRBV29-1 and TRBJ1-1, with 11 bases fitting TRBD1. J lost 6 bases, V lost 7 bases, and 7 bases had no gene match. The CDR3 is made up of 13 amino acids. Germline assignment: CDR1 SQVTM and CDR2 ANQGSEA. In nucleotides, the CDR3 is TGCAGCGGTCGGACAGGGGGCATGTCTGAAGCTTTCTTT. It specifies CSGRTGGMSEAFF. Supplemented by reference TRBV29-1 and TRBJ1-1, the full variable domain reads SAVISQKPSRDICQRGTSLTIQCQVDSQVTMMFWYRQQPGQSLTLIATANQGSEATYESGFVIDKFPISRPNLTFSTLTVSNMSPEDSSIYLCSGRTGGMSEAFFGQGTRLTVV.

CDR3 nucleotides: TGTGCCAGTAGTACCCCACGCGGAGCAACCGCCCAAGAGACCCAGTACTTC. Translating gives CASSTPRGATAQETQYF. This chain links TRBV19 with TRBJ2-5; D gene ambiguous. The V end lost 4 bases, the J end lost 1 base, and 19 bases lay between the germline ends. The CDR3 spans 17 residues. The germline V gene has CDR1 LNHDA and CDR2 SQIVND (reference sequence). Complete variable domain (other parts from reference TRBV19 and TRBJ2-5): DGGITQSPKYLFRKEGQNVTLSCEQNLNHDAMYWYRQDPGQGLRLIYYSQIVNDFQKGDIAEGYSVSREKKESFPLTVTSAQKNPTAFYLCASSTPRGATAQETQYFGPGTRLLVL.

The chain couples TRBV7-8 to TRBJ1-2; 7 nucleotides line up with TRBD1. The J segment lost 8 bases and the V segment lost 5 bases, leaving 8 bases of the junction unmatched. Germline loops: CDR1 SGHVS, CDR2 FQNEAQ. This CDR3 spans 13 amino acids. CDR3 amino acids: CASSDGTVGGYTF. The CDR3 coding sequence is TGTGCCAGCAGCGATGGGACAGTTGGCGGCTACACCTTC.

The J gene is TRBJ2-7, the V gene TRBV19, with D perhaps matching TRBD1 (7 bases). The CDR3 has 15 residues. Germline loops: CDR1 LNHDA, CDR2 SQIVND (reference sequence). The V end was cut by 3 bases, the J end by 0 bases, with 12 bases between. The CDR3 coding sequence is TGTGCCAGTAGTATGGCGGGACAGAGCTCCTACGAGCAGTACTTC. This gives the protein CASSMAGQSSYEQYF.

The J gene is TRBJ2-3, the V gene TRBV5-5; D ambiguous. With 2 bases removed from V and 0 bases from J, the gap between germline ends came to 10 bases. Germline loops: CDR1 SGHKS, CDR2 YYEKEE (reference sequence). The CDR3 is 15 residues long. CDR3 sequence: CASSFTGLSTDTQYF. CDR3 DNA: TGTGCCAGCAGCTTCACGGGCCTTAGCACAGATACGCAGTATTTT.

This rearrangement joins TRBV4-3 to TRBJ2-1; D remains ambiguous. The germline V gene encodes CDR1 LGHNA and CDR2 YSLEER. This CDR3 is built from 12 residues. V lost 5 bases and J lost 7, with 9 bases in between. The CDR3: CASSADLNEQFF. Here the CDR3 DNA reads TGCGCCAGCAGCGCAGACCTGAATGAGCAGTTCTTC.

The chain employs TRBV13 and TRBJ1-1; perhaps TRBD1 as D (5 bases). The CDR3 length is 13 residues. Trimming took 4 bases from V and 2 from J, leaving 8 bases between them. In germline, CDR1 is PRHDT, CDR2 FYEKMQ (reference sequence). CDR3 bases: TGTGCCAGCAGCTCTCAGGGTAACACTGAAGCTTTCTTT. It translates to CASSSQGNTEAFF.

The chain combines TRBV7-2 with TRBJ1-2, with 11 bases aligning to TRBD1. The germline V gene has CDR1 SGHTA and CDR2 FQGNSA. The CDR3 is 15 residues long. V lost 7 bases and J lost 4; bases outside the gene matches: 8. CDR3 coding DNA: TGTGCCAGCACCCGGACAGGGGGCTTAACCTATGGCTACACCTTC. Translating gives CASTRTGGLTYGYTF.

The chain combines TRBV5-1 with TRBJ1-3, with D unclear. V was clipped by 4 bases and J by 1 base, with 15 bases between them. Germline-derived CDR1 and CDR2 are SGHRS and YFSETQ. The CDR3 covers 16 residues. CDR3 in DNA: TGCGCCAGCAGCCCGGCCGGGGAATGGTCTGGAAACACCATATATTTT. Its translation: CASSPAGEWSGNTIYF. Full variable domain (rest looked up from reference TRBV5-1 and TRBJ1-3): KAGVTQTPRYLIKTRGQQVTLSCSPISGHRSVSWYQQTPGQGLQFLFEYFSETQRNKGNFPGRFSGRQFSNSRSEMNVSTLELGDSALYLCASSPAGEWSGNTIYFGEGSWLTVV.

The CDR3 nucleotides read TGTGCCAGCAGCTTACGGGGGGAGGCGAACAATGAGCAGTTCTTC. Its translation is CASSLRGEANNEQFF. The chain recombines TRBV7-2 with TRBJ2-1; 7 nucleotides match TRBD2. The CDR3 runs 15 residues. V trimming: 2 bases; J trimming: 5 bases; junction bases outside the gene matches: 6. Germline V gene sequence: CDR1 SGHTA, CDR2 FQGNSA.

The chain carries TRBV19 and TRBJ1-5; D unresolved. The CDR3 spans 14 residues. Per the germline V gene, CDR1 is LNHDA and CDR2 is SQIVND (reference sequence). With 2 bases removed from V and 1 base from J, the gap between germline ends came to 6 bases. The CDR3 DNA reads as TGTGCCAGTAGTATAACCCTGAGCAATCAGCCCCAGCATTTT. It codes for CASSITLSNQPQHF.

V gene TRBV3-1 (or the pseudogene TRBV3-2) combines with J gene TRBJ1-1; maybe TRBD1 (5 bases). The ends were cut back, 4 bases at V and 3 bases at J, with 9 bases in the middle. CDR1 is LGHDT, CDR2 YNNKEL, per germline (reference sequence). This CDR3 spans 13 amino acids. CDR3 loop: CASSPATDTEAFF. In DNA, the CDR3 is TGTGCCAGCAGCCCCGCGACAGACACTGAAGCTTTCTTT.

This clone was counted a few times. The rearrangement uses TRBV28 and TRBJ1-2; the D is unclear. Trimming shortened V by 7 bases and J by 1 base, and 7 bases separated the two germline ends. In germline, CDR1 is MDHEN, CDR2 SYDVKM. The CDR3 is 12 residues long. CDR3 nucleotides: TGTGCCAGCAATACCAATAACTATGGCTACACCTTC. It specifies CASNTNNYGYTF.

The chain has TRBV5-6 and TRBJ2-1, with D possibly being TRBD1 or TRBD2 (5 bases each). V lost 3 bases and J 7 bases, leaving 14 bases between the germline ends. The CDR3 covers 14 residues. The germline CDR1 and CDR2 sequences are SGHDT and YYEEEE. The chain's CDR3 is CASSSFGTQNEQFF. CDR3 nucleotide sequence: TGTGCCAGCAGCTCATTCGGGACCCAAAATGAGCAGTTCTTC.